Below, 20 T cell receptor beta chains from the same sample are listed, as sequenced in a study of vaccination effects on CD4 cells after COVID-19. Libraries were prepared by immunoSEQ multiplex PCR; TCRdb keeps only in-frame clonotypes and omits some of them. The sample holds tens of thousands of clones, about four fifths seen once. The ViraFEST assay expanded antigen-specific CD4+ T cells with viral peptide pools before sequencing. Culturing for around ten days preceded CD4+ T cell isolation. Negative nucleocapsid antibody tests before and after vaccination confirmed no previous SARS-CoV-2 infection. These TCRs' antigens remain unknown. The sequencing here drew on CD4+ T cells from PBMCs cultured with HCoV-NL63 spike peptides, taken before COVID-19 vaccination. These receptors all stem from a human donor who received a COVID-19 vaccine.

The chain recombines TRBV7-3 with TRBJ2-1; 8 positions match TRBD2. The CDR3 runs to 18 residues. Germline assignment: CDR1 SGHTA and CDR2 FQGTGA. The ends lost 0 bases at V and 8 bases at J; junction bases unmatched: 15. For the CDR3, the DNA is TGTGCCAGCAGCTTAACCTTTGATATGGCGGGGGGTTCCGATGAGCAGTTCTTC. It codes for CASSLTFDMAGGSDEQFF.

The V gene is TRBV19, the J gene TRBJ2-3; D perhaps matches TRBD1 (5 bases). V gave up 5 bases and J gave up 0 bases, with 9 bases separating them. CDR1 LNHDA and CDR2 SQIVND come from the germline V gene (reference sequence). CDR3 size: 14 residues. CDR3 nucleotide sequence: TGTGCCAGTAGTTGGGGCGGTAGCACAGATACGCAGTATTTT. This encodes CASSWGGSTDTQYF.

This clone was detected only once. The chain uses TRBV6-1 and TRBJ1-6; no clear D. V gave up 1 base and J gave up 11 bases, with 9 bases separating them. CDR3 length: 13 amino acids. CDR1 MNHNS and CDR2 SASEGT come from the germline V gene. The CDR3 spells CASSEGLSPPLHF. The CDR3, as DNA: TGTGCCAGCAGTGAAGGACTGTCGCCACCCCTCCACTTT.

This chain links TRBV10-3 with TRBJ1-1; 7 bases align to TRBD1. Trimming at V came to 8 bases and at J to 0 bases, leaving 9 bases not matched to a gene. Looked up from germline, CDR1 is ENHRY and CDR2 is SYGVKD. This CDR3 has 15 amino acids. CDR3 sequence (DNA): TGTGCCATCGGGGGACAGTTAACCTTGAACACTGAAGCTTTCTTT. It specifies CAIGGQLTLNTEAFF.

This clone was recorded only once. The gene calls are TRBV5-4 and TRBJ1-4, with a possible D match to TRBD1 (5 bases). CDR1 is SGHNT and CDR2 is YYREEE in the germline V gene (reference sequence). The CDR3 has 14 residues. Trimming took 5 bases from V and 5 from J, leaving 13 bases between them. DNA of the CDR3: TGTGCCAGCAGAGTCGGGGGAGGGAATGAAAAACTGTTTTTT. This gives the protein CASRVGGGNEKLFF.

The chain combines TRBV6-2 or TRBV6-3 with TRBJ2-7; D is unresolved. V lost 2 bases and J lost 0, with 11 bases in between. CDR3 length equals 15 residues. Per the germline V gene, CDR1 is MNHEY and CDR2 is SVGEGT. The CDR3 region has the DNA TGTGCCAGCAGTTACGGAATTTGGGGCTCCTACGAGCAGTACGTC. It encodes CASSYGIWGSYEQYV.

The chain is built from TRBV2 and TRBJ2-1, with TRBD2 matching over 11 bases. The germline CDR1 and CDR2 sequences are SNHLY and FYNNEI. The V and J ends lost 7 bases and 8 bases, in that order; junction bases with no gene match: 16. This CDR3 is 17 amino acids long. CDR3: CASISRPPLAGGHEQFF. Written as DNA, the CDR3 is TGTGCCAGCATTTCCCGCCCGCCCCTAGCGGGGGGCCATGAGCAGTTCTTC.

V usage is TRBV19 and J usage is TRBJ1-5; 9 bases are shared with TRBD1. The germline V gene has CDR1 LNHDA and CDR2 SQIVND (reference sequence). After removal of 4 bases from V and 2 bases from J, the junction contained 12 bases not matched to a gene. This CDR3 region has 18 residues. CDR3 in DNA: TGTGCCAGTAGTACCCACGGGACAGGGAAGGGTCGCAATCAGCCCCAGCATTTT. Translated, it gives CASSTHGTGKGRNQPQHF.

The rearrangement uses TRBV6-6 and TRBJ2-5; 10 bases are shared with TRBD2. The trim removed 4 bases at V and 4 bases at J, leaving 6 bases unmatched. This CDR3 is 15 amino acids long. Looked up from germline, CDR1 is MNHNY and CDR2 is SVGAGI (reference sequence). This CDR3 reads CASSSGTSAGETQYF. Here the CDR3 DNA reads TGTGCCAGCAGTTCCGGGACTAGCGCAGGAGAGACCCAGTACTTC.

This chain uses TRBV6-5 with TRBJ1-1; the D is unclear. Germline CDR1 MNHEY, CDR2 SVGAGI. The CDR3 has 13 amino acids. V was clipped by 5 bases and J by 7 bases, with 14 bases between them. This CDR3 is CASSPRAPNEAFF. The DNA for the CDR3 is TGTGCCAGCAGTCCCCGGGCCCCTAATGAAGCTTTCTTT.

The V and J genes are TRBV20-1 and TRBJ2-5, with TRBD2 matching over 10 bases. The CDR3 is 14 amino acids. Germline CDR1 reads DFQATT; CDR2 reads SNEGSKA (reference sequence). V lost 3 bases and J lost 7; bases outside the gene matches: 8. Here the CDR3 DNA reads TGCAGTGCTAGTATAACTAGCGGGGAAGTGACCCAGTACTTC. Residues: CSASITSGEVTQYF.

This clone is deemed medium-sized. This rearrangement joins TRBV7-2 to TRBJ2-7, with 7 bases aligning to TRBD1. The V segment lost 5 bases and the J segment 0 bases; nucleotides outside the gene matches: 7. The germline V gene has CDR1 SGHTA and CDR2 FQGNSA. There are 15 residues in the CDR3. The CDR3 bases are TGTGCCAGCAGCCCACAAGGGGGCAGCTCCTACGAGCAGTACGTC. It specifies CASSPQGGSSYEQYV.

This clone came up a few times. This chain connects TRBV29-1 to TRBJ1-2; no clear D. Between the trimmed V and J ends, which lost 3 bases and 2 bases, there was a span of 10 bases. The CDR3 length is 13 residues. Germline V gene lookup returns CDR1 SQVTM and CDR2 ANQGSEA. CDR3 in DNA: TGCAGCGTTGAGGTTCCCTTAAACTATGGCTACACCTTC. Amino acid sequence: CSVEVPLNYGYTF.

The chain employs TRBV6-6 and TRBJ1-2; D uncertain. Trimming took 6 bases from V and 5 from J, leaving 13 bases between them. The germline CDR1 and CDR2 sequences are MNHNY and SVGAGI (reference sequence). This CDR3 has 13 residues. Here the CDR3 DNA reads TGTGCCAGCAGGCCACCTAGTTCGTATGGCTACACCTTC. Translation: CASRPPSSYGYTF.

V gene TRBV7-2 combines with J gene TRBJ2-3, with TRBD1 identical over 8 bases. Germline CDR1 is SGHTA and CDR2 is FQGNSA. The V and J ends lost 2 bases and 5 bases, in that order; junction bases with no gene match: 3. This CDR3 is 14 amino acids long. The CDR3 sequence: CASSLQGAGDTQYF. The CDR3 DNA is TGTGCCAGCAGCTTACAGGGGGCCGGAGATACGCAGTATTTT.

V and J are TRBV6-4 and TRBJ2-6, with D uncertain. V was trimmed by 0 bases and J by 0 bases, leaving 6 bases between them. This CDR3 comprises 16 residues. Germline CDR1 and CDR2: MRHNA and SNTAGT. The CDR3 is CASSDSRRSGANVLTF. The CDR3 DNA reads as TGTGCCAGCAGTGACTCTAGGCGCTCTGGGGCCAACGTCCTGACTTTC.

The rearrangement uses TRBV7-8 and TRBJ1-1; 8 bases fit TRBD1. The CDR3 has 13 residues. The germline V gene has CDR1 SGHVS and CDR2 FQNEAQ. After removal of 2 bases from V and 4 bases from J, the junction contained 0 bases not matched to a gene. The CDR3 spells CASSLTGGTEAFF. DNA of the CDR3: TGTGCCAGCAGCTTAACAGGGGGCACTGAAGCTTTCTTT.

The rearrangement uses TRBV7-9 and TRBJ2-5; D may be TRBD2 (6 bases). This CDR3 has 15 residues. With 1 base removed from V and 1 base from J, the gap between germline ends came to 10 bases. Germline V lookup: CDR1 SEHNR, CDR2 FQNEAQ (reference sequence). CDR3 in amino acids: CASSLGGVLQETQYF. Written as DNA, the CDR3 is TGTGCCAGCAGCTTAGGGGGGGTCCTCCAAGAGACCCAGTACTTC.

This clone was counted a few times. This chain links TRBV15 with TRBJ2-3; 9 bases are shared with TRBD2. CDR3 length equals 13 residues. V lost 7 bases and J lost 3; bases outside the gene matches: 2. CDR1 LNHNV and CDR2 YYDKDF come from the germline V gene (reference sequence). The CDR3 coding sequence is TGTGCCACCATGGCGGGGGGGACAGATACGCAGTATTTT. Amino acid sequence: CATMAGGTDTQYF.

The CDR3 DNA follows: TGTGCCAGCAGTGACGAAGGGCCCTTAGGGGGCTACACCTTC. Translation gives CASSDEGPLGGYTF. This chain connects TRBV6-4 to TRBJ1-2; no firm D call. The CDR3 is made up of 14 amino acids. CDR1 and CDR2 (germline): MRHNA, SNTAGT. Trimming took 2 bases from V and 8 from J, leaving 15 bases between them.